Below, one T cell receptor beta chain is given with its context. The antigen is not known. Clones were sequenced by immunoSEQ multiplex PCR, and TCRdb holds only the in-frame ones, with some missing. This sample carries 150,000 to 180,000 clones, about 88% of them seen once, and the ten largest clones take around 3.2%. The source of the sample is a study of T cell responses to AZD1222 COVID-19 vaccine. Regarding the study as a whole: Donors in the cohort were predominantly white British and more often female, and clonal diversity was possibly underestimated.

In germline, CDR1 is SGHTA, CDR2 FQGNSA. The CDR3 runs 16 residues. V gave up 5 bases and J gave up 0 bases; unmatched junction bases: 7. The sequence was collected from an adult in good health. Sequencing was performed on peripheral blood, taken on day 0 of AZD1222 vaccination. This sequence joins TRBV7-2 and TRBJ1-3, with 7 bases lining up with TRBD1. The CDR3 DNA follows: TGTGCCAGCAGCCACAGACAGGGAATCTCTGGAAACACCATATATTTT. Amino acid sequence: CASSHRQGISGNTIYF. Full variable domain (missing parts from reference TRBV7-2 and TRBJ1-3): GAGVSQSPSNKVTEKGKDVELRCDPISGHTALYWYRQSLGQGLEFLIYFQGNSAPDKSGLPSDRFSAERTGGSVSTLTIQRTQQEDSAVYLCASSHRQGISGNTIYFGEGSWLTVV.